These 5 T cell receptor beta chains came from one sample sequenced in a study of sequential checkpoint blockade in melanoma. Treatment in this sample: randomized to nivolumab then ipilimumab (arm A) or the reverse (arm B). The table came from immunoSEQ multiplex PCR; TCRdb's copy has only in-frame clones and leaves some out. The data contain some 30,000 clones, more than 70% of them singletons. The specimen comprised CD8+ T cells sorted from blood (inferred from file names), sampled from a patient given nivolumab and ipilimumab in sequence. The receptors were gathered from a human donor with melanoma.

The rearrangement joins TRBV7-8 to TRBJ1-5; TRBD1 matches at 8 bases. The CDR3 runs to 16 residues. The germline gives CDR1 SGHVS, CDR2 FQNEAQ. V dropped 3 bases and J dropped 1; count of bases not matched to a gene: 5. The CDR3 DNA is TGTGCCAGCAGCTTGAACAGGGGGATGAGCAATCAGCCCCAGCATTTT. It translates to CASSLNRGMSNQPQHF.

The count of this clone is one. The V and J genes are TRBV2 and TRBJ2-7, with D possibly being TRBD2 (6 bases). The V end was cut by 2 bases, the J end by 0 bases, with 8 bases between. The CDR3 runs to 14 residues. The germline V gene encodes CDR1 SNHLY and CDR2 FYNNEI. This chain's CDR3 is CASSEPGVSYEQYF. Here the CDR3 DNA reads TGTGCCAGCAGTGAACCGGGGGTCTCCTACGAGCAGTACTTC.

V usage is TRBV4-3 and J usage is TRBJ1-1, with a tentative D call TRBD1 (5 bases). V was trimmed by 0 bases and J by 3 bases, leaving 11 bases between them. Germline V gene sequence: CDR1 LGHNA, CDR2 YSLEER. This CDR3 region has 15 residues. CDR3 coding DNA: TGCGCCAGCAGCCAAGATATAGGGGCCTACACTGAAGCTTTCTTT. It yields the protein CASSQDIGAYTEAFF.

The chain links TRBV7-2 to TRBJ2-3; maybe TRBD1 (6 bases). Germline CDR1 is SGHTA and CDR2 is FQGNSA. V was cut by 4 bases and J by 2 bases, with 19 bases left in between. CDR3 size: 17 residues. As DNA, the CDR3 is TGTGCCAGCAGCTCAGACAGGTATTCCGGGGACACAGATACGCAGTATTTT. Translating it yields CASSSDRYSGDTDTQYF.

The chain combines TRBV7-9 with TRBJ2-7; D remains unclear. Trimming pared 5 bases from V and 1 base from J, leaving 6 bases between. CDR1 is SEHNR and CDR2 is FQNEAQ in the germline V gene (reference sequence). CDR3 length: 12 amino acids. CDR3 amino acids: CASSVYSYEQYF. The DNA of the CDR3 is TGTGCCAGCAGCGTCTATTCCTACGAGCAGTACTTC.